Each of the 15 T cell receptor beta chains below was sequenced from the same sample in a study of blood T cell repertoires in COVID-19. Profiled with immunoSEQ multiplex PCR; TCRdb holds only in-frame clones, not every one. The table shows roughly 300,000 clones, with about 88% occurring only once. The sequenced sample was peripheral blood. These receptors all stem from a human donor with COVID-19, enrolled during active disease. The donor label of this sample is uncertain.

V and J are TRBV7-9 and TRBJ2-2; 13 bases line up with TRBD2. Germline V lookup: CDR1 SEHNR, CDR2 FQNEAQ (reference sequence). This CDR3 spans 18 amino acids. V lost 5 bases to trimming and J lost 1 base; unmatched junction nucleotides: 7. The CDR3 is CASSTWTSGSLNTGELFF. The CDR3 DNA reads as TGTGCCAGCAGCACCTGGACTAGCGGGAGCCTGAACACCGGGGAGCTGTTTTTT. Full variable domain (missing parts from reference TRBV7-9 and TRBJ2-2): DTGVSQNPRHKITKRGQNVTFRCDPISEHNRLYWYRQTLGQGPEFLTYFQNEAQLEKSRLLSDRFSAERPKGSFSTLEIQRTEQGDSAMYLCASSTWTSGSLNTGELFFGEGSRLTVL.

V usage is TRBV19 and J usage is TRBJ1-2; the D is unclear. V shed 2 bases and J shed 0 bases, with 16 bases lying between them. CDR3 size: 17 residues. Germline values: CDR1 LNHDA, CDR2 SQIVND (reference sequence). The CDR3 nucleotides read TGTGCCAGTAGTATACAAGCGAGGGCAGCCCCTAACTATGGCTACACCTTC. Protein: CASSIQARAAPNYGYTF.

This chain links TRBV2 with TRBJ1-5; D gene ambiguous. The germline gives CDR1 SNHLY, CDR2 FYNNEI. CDR3 length equals 15 residues. V lost 0 bases and J 4 bases, leaving 10 bases between the germline ends. The chain's CDR3 is CASSEARGANQPQHF. Written as DNA, the CDR3 is TGTGCCAGCAGTGAAGCGCGGGGAGCGAATCAGCCCCAGCATTTT.

The chain recombines TRBV6-2 or TRBV6-3 with TRBJ2-3; 7 bases map to TRBD1. CDR3 length equals 14 residues. Trimming removed 2 bases from V and 3 bases from J; junction bases left unmatched: 2. Germline V gives CDR1 MNHEY, CDR2 SVGEGT. The CDR3 nucleotides read TGTGCCAGCAGTTACGGACAGGAGACAGATACGCAGTATTTT. It translates to CASSYGQETDTQYF.

The J gene is TRBJ2-7, the V gene TRBV2; 8 positions match TRBD2. Trimming took 8 bases from V and 0 from J; bases not matched to a gene: 3. Germline-derived CDR1 and CDR2 are SNHLY and FYNNEI. This CDR3 region has 13 residues. CDR3 sequence: CASEAGASYEQYF. The CDR3 DNA reads as TGTGCCAGCGAAGCGGGGGCCTCCTACGAGCAGTACTTC.

The chain joins TRBV3-1 (or the pseudogene TRBV3-2) to TRBJ2-2; TRBD1 aligns across 7 bases. The junction had 5 bases not matched to a gene; V was cut back by 5 bases and J by 2 bases. Germline CDR1 and CDR2: LGHDT and YNNKEL (reference sequence). The CDR3 length is 15 residues. In DNA, the CDR3 is TGTGCCAGCAGCTTAGGGGGCTATAACACCGGGGAGCTGTTTTTT. This gives the protein CASSLGGYNTGELFF.

As regards this clone: Distinct nucleotide sequences in the sample also encode this CDR3. This rearrangement joins TRBV29-1 to TRBJ1-1; possibly TRBD1 for D (5 bases). V lost 1 base, J lost 1 base, and 7 bases lay in between. The CDR3 runs to 13 residues. The germline V gene has CDR1 SQVTM and CDR2 ANQGSEA. For the CDR3, the DNA is TGCAGCGTTGAAGTGGGGGGGAACACTGAAGCTTTCTTT. Its protein product is CSVEVGGNTEAFF. The variable domain in full, completed from reference TRBV29-1 and TRBJ1-1, reads SAVISQKPSRDICQRGTSLTIQCQVDSQVTMMFWYRQQPGQSLTLIATANQGSEATYESGFVIDKFPISRPNLTFSTLTVSNMSPEDSSIYLCSVEVGGNTEAFFGQGTRLTVV.

The rearrangement links TRBV7-3 to TRBJ1-2, with D perhaps matching TRBD1 (6 bases). In germline, CDR1 is SGHTA, CDR2 FQGTGA. V dropped 4 bases and J dropped 8 bases, with 14 bases sitting between them. The CDR3 is made up of 13 amino acids. In nucleotides, the CDR3 is TGTGCCAGCAGCTCTCAGGGGATAGGGGGCTACACCTTC. Translated, it gives CASSSQGIGGYTF.

The chain carries TRBV7-9 and TRBJ1-2; TRBD1 agrees at 7 bases. V was pared by 4 bases and J by 5 bases, with 1 base of the junction left unmatched. The length of the CDR3 is 12 residues. CDR1 SEHNR and CDR2 FQNEAQ come from the germline V gene (reference sequence). CDR3 sequence (DNA): TGTGCCAGCAGCTGGACAGGTTATGGCTACACCTTC. Translating it yields CASSWTGYGYTF.

This sequence joins TRBV7-9 and TRBJ2-7; 11 bases line up with TRBD1. Germline V gives CDR1 SEHNR, CDR2 FQNEAQ (reference sequence). The CDR3 covers 17 residues. With V trimmed by 5 bases and J by 5 bases, 14 bases remained unmatched. The CDR3 reads CASSLRTGGDRVNEQYF. In nucleotides, the CDR3 is TGTGCCAGCAGCCTCCGGACAGGGGGCGACCGGGTCAACGAGCAGTACTTC.

The chain is built from TRBV27 and TRBJ1-1, with D perhaps TRBD1 (5 bases). In germline, CDR1 is MNHEY, CDR2 SMNVEV (reference sequence). The V end was cut by 3 bases, the J end by 5 bases, with 16 bases between. The CDR3 runs to 15 residues. The chain's CDR3 is CASSFGQGGLTEAFF. As DNA, the CDR3 is TGTGCCAGCAGTTTCGGGCAGGGTGGATTAACTGAAGCTTTCTTT.

The DNA of the CDR3 is TGTGCCAGCAGCTCCACCCTAAGCACAGATACGCAGTATTTT. Its protein is CASSSTLSTDTQYF. The chain is built from TRBV7-3 and TRBJ2-3, with unresolved D. Germline CDR1 reads SGHTA; CDR2 reads FQGTGA. V was clipped by 4 bases and J by 0 bases, with 8 bases between them. The CDR3 extends over 14 amino acids.

The chain joins TRBV3-1 (or the pseudogene TRBV3-2) to TRBJ1-4; 11 bases map to TRBD1. The CDR3 consists of 18 residues. CDR1 and CDR2 (germline): LGHDT, YNNKEL (reference sequence). V trimming: 0 bases; J trimming: 1 base; junction bases outside the gene matches: 4. CDR3 amino acids: CASSQDPGTGGTNEKLFF. The CDR3 nucleotides are TGTGCCAGCAGCCAAGACCCTGGGACAGGGGGAACTAATGAAAAACTGTTTTTT.

Comment on this clone: This specimen includes other DNA sequences encoding the same CDR3. The chain recombines TRBV5-1 with TRBJ1-4, with a weak D call TRBD1 (5 bases). There are 14 residues in the CDR3. Germline CDR1 reads SGHRS; CDR2 reads YFSETQ. Trimming shortened V by 0 bases and J by 7 bases, and 10 bases separated the two germline ends. The CDR3: CASSLVQGGEKLFF. The CDR3 nucleotides are TGCGCCAGCAGCTTGGTTCAGGGTGGTGAAAAACTGTTTTTT.

The DNA for the CDR3 is TGTGCCAGCAGCCCTACCGCTTCTAGCGTCGGCACAGATACGCAGTATTTT. Protein product: CASSPTASSVGTDTQYF. The J gene is TRBJ2-3, the V gene TRBV6-2 or TRBV6-3, with D possibly matching TRBD2 (6 bases). Trimming left V 6 bases short and J 1 base short, with 20 bases between. This CDR3 is built from 17 residues. Germline V gives CDR1 MNHEY, CDR2 SVGEGT.